The entry that follows covers one T cell receptor beta chain sequence. Data came from immunoSEQ multiplex PCR; TCRdb stores just in-frame clones and leaves some out. Of about 72,000 clones listed, around 90% are singletons. The data derive from a study of technical replicates of blood from a few donors. The CDR3 is 11 residues long. Deletions cut 5 bases from V and 5 bases from J, with 9 bases between. CDR1 is SQVTM, CDR2 ANQGSEA, per germline. Sequencing input: T cells isolated from PBMCs. The J gene is TRBJ2-5, the V gene TRBV29-1; no clear D. The TCR sequence derives from a human donor in good health. The CDR3 DNA follows: TGCAGCGTTAGTGGAGAGGAGACCCAGTACTTC. It specifies CSVSGEETQYF.